A single sample gave rise to the 31 T cell receptor beta chains below, sequenced in a study of OX40 agonist ivuxolimab in advanced cancers. Libraries were prepared by immunoSEQ multiplex PCR; TCRdb keeps only in-frame clonotypes and omits some of them. This table holds tens of thousands of clones, about four fifths found once. Specimen: CD4+ or CD8+ T cells sorted from blood, collected in a trial of the OX40 agonist ivuxolimab. The receptor source for this set is an adult with an advanced solid tumor such as melanoma, head and neck, liver or kidney cancer.

The V gene is TRBV7-9, the J gene TRBJ2-1; tentative D call: TRBD1 (5 bases). Germline V gene sequence: CDR1 SEHNR, CDR2 FQNEAQ (reference sequence). The V and J ends lost 3 bases and 7 bases respectively, with 19 bases between them. CDR3 length: 16 residues. For the CDR3, the DNA is TGTGCCAGCAGCTTGGTAGGGGCAGGGATATGGAATGAGCAGTTCTTC. Its translation is CASSLVGAGIWNEQFF.

The V call is TRBV11-2, the J call TRBJ2-7, with D unclear. With 0 bases removed from V and 5 bases from J, the gap between germline ends came to 8 bases. CDR3 length equals 13 residues. The germline V gene has CDR1 SGHAT and CDR2 FQNNGV. The CDR3 region has the DNA TGTGCCAGCAGCTTAGACCCGGGCCACGAGCAGTACTTC. This sequence encodes CASSLDPGHEQYF.

J is TRBJ1-1 and V is TRBV19; D uncertain. CDR1 is LNHDA, CDR2 SQIVND, per germline (reference sequence). CDR3 length: 15 residues. Trimming pared 3 bases from V and 0 bases from J, leaving 11 bases between. CDR3 nucleotide sequence: TGTGCCAGTAGTATTGGGCGACAAATGAACACTGAAGCTTTCTTT. This translates into CASSIGRQMNTEAFF.

This clone was found a few times. The rearrangement uses TRBV5-6 and TRBJ2-1; D ambiguous. This CDR3 has 15 amino acids. Per the germline V gene, CDR1 is SGHDT and CDR2 is YYEEEE. V was trimmed by 4 bases and J by 0 bases, leaving 11 bases between them. The CDR3 DNA reads as TGTGCCAGCAGCCCTTCATTTAGCTCCTACAATGAGCAGTTCTTC. Translated: CASSPSFSSYNEQFF.

V gene TRBV4-3 combines with J gene TRBJ2-3, with 7 nucleotides matching TRBD1. Trimming took 0 bases from V and 0 from J; bases not matched to a gene: 9. The V gene's germline CDR1 is LGHNA and CDR2 YSLEER. The CDR3 covers 18 residues. The chain's CDR3 is CASSQDPAGTESTDTQYF. CDR3 coding DNA: TGCGCCAGCAGCCAAGACCCGGCCGGGACAGAAAGCACAGATACGCAGTATTTT.

This clone was seen a handful of times. This chain connects TRBV28 to TRBJ2-3; TRBD2 matches 9 bases. V shed 6 bases and J 5 bases; nucleotides not matched to a gene: 12. The CDR3 has 16 amino acids. CDR1 and CDR2 from the germline V gene are MDHEN and SYDVKM. CDR3 in DNA: TGTGCCAGCAGCCCCCTCCTTAGCGGGGGAGGAGATACGCAGTATTTT. Residues: CASSPLLSGGGDTQYF. The full variable domain, with the rest looked up from reference TRBV28 and TRBJ2-3, is DVKVTQSSRYLVKRTGEKVFLECVQDMDHENMFWYRQDPGLGLRLIYFSYDVKMKEKGDIPEGYSVSREKKERFSLILESASTNQTSMYLCASSPLLSGGGDTQYFGPGTRLTVL.

The chain recombines TRBV19 with TRBJ1-1; no reliable D call. The CDR3 consists of 15 residues. Trimming pared 1 base from V and 4 bases from J, leaving 13 bases between. Germline-derived CDR1 and CDR2 are LNHDA and SQIVND (reference sequence). CDR3 amino acids: CASSIVLWYGTEAFF. CDR3 DNA sequence: TGTGCCAGTAGTATAGTGCTATGGTACGGCACTGAAGCTTTCTTT.

The gene calls are TRBV10-1 and TRBJ2-7; the D gene could be TRBD1 or TRBD2 (5 bases each). V gave up 4 bases and J gave up 6 bases, with 7 bases separating them. The CDR3 totals 11 residues. Germline-derived CDR1 and CDR2 are WNHNN and SYGVQD (reference sequence). In DNA form, the CDR3 reads TGCGCCAGCAGTGCTGGGACCGAGCAGTACTTC. This gives the protein CASSAGTEQYF.

The chain employs TRBV19 and TRBJ2-7; D unresolved. With 3 bases removed from V and 9 bases from J, the gap between germline ends came to 12 bases. The germline V gene encodes CDR1 LNHDA and CDR2 SQIVND (reference sequence). The CDR3 loop spans 12 amino acids. CDR3 protein: CASSIGSFVQYF. In DNA, the CDR3 is TGTGCCAGTAGTATCGGTAGCTTTGTGCAGTACTTC.

The chain carries TRBV5-1 and TRBJ2-3; 10 bases agree with TRBD2. This CDR3 has 16 amino acids. V lost 2 bases to trimming and J lost 2 bases; unmatched junction nucleotides: 5. From germline, CDR1 is SGHRS and CDR2 YFSETQ. This CDR3 is CASSFTSGAFTDTQYF. CDR3 bases: TGCGCCAGCAGCTTTACTAGCGGGGCATTCACAGATACGCAGTATTTT.

This clone is a singleton in its sample. One end of the junction varies from germline; a read error may be responsible. The chain is built from TRBV7-9 and TRBJ1-2; TRBD1 aligns across 7 bases. The length of the CDR3 is 18 residues. Germline V gene data show CDR1 as SEHNR and CDR2 as FQNEAQ (reference sequence). For the CDR3, the DNA is TGTGCCAGCAGCCTAGCCCCCCTAAGCCGGGACAGAAAGTATGGCTACACCTTC. It yields the protein CASSLAPLSRDRKYGYTF.

J is TRBJ2-4 and V is TRBV9; the D is unclear. Germline values: CDR1 SGDLS, CDR2 YYNGEE. Trimming removed 2 bases from V and 9 bases from J, with 12 bases in between. This CDR3 comprises 13 residues. CDR3 loop: CASSVAERSIQYF. The CDR3 region has the DNA TGTGCCAGCAGCGTGGCGGAACGGTCCATTCAGTACTTC.

The V gene is TRBV21-1, the J gene TRBJ1-5; no check of the table's D call, TRBD1, against the DNA was made. TRBV21-1 is a known pseudogene. The CDR3 totals 16 residues. CDR3 sequence (DNA): TGTGCCAGCAGCAAAGTGAGGCAGGGTAGCAATCAGCCCCAGCATTTT. This encodes CASSKVRQGSNQPQHF.

The chain carries TRBV19 and TRBJ1-5; D gene ambiguous. CDR3 length equals 16 residues. V lost 3 bases to trimming and J lost 0 bases, with 12 bases between them. Germline values: CDR1 LNHDA, CDR2 SQIVND (reference sequence). The DNA of the CDR3 is TGTGCCAGTAGTATTGGGTGGGGTTATAGCAATCAGCCCCAGCATTTT. Translation gives CASSIGWGYSNQPQHF.

The V call is TRBV27, the J call TRBJ2-5; 11 bases agree with TRBD1. V gave up 6 bases and J gave up 1 base; unmatched junction bases: 4. The CDR3 sequence is 15 residues long. The germline V gene has CDR1 MNHEY and CDR2 SMNVEV (reference sequence). The CDR3 sequence: CASRAGQGAQETQYF. The DNA of the CDR3 is TGTGCCAGCAGGGCAGGACAGGGGGCCCAAGAGACCCAGTACTTC.

The chain links TRBV6-1 to TRBJ2-3, with D hard to call. The V end lost 5 bases, the J end lost 0 bases, and 9 bases lay between the germline ends. The CDR3 consists of 14 residues. Germline-derived CDR1 and CDR2 are MNHNS and SASEGT. The CDR3 bases are TGTGCCAGCAGTAGACCCCCTAGCACAGATACGCAGTATTTT. Translation: CASSRPPSTDTQYF.

V is TRBV6-5 and J is TRBJ2-7; no reliable D call. From germline, CDR1 is MNHEY and CDR2 SVGAGI. The CDR3 has 15 residues. The germline V and J ends were trimmed by 0 bases and 5 bases, with 14 bases remaining between them. DNA of the CDR3: TGTGCCAGCAGTTACTCGAGTGCCGTTGACCACGAGCAGTACTTC. The encoded protein is CASSYSSAVDHEQYF.

The V and J genes are TRBV11-3 and TRBJ2-7; the D is unclear. The V and J ends lost 1 base and 3 bases respectively, with 13 bases between them. Germline CDR1 SGHNT, CDR2 YENEEA. The CDR3 contains 15 residues. The CDR3 sequence: CASSLAQSTLYEQYF. CDR3 nucleotide sequence: TGTGCCAGCAGCTTAGCCCAGTCAACCCTCTACGAGCAGTACTTC.

The chain employs TRBV5-4 and TRBJ2-7, with TRBD1 matching over 11 bases. Germline CDR1 is SGHNT and CDR2 is YYREEE (reference sequence). The CDR3 covers 14 residues. V was pared by 4 bases and J by 5 bases, with 5 bases of the junction left unmatched. CDR3 in amino acids: CASSLWDRGNEQYF. CDR3 in DNA: TGTGCCAGCAGCCTGTGGGACAGGGGGAACGAGCAGTACTTC.

The chain has TRBV7-2 and TRBJ2-1; D assignment may be TRBD1 or TRBD2 (5 bases each). Germline V CDR1 and CDR2: SGHTA, FQGNSA. Trimming cost V 3 bases and J 4 bases, with 16 bases left between them. The CDR3 is made up of 16 amino acids. CDR3 region: CASSFPTADIYNEQFF. The DNA for the CDR3 is TGTGCCAGCAGCTTCCCAACAGCGGACATATACAATGAGCAGTTCTTC. Using reference TRBV7-2 and TRBJ2-1 for the parts outside the CDR3, the full variable domain is GAGVSQSPSNKVTEKGKDVELRCDPISGHTALYWYRQSLGQGLEFLIYFQGNSAPDKSGLPSDRFSAERTGGSVSTLTIQRTQQEDSAVYLCASSFPTADIYNEQFFGPGTRLTVL.

The V call is TRBV5-6, the J call TRBJ2-7, with D perhaps matching TRBD1 (6 bases). The V and J ends lost 4 bases and 3 bases respectively, with 14 bases between them. The germline V gene has CDR1 SGHDT and CDR2 YYEEEE. CDR3 length: 14 residues. In DNA form, the CDR3 reads TGTGCCAGCAGCCGCGGAACAGGGTTCTACGAGCAGTACTTC. It yields the protein CASSRGTGFYEQYF.

The genes are TRBV6-5 and TRBJ2-7; 10 bases line up with TRBD2. The CDR3 is 16 amino acids. Germline V lookup: CDR1 MNHEY, CDR2 SVGAGI. The J segment lost 4 bases and the V segment lost 3 bases, leaving 9 bases of the junction unmatched. CDR3: CASSYESGRARYEQYF. The CDR3 DNA reads TGTGCCAGCAGTTATGAGAGCGGGAGGGCCCGATACGAGCAGTACTTC.

The rearrangement links TRBV19 to TRBJ2-1, with TRBD2 matching 7 bases. Losses at the gene ends were 2 bases for V and 2 bases for J; bases not matched to a gene: 3. The germline V gene encodes CDR1 LNHDA and CDR2 SQIVND (reference sequence). The CDR3 sequence is 15 residues long. The CDR3 is CASSIWGGPYNEQFF. The CDR3, as DNA: TGTGCCAGTAGTATATGGGGGGGACCCTACAATGAGCAGTTCTTC.

This clone qualifies as medium-sized (0.01 to 0.1%). The rearrangement uses TRBV11-1 and TRBJ2-5; 9 bases line up with TRBD2. V was pared by 6 bases and J by 4 bases, with 6 bases of the junction left unmatched. The CDR3 totals 14 residues. CDR1 SGHAT and CDR2 FQDESV come from the germline V gene (reference sequence). The CDR3 region is CASSSREGSETQYF. The CDR3 nucleotides read TGTGCCAGCAGTTCGCGGGAGGGATCAGAGACCCAGTACTTC.

This chain joins TRBV10-3 and TRBJ2-5, with D perhaps TRBD2 (6 bases). The DNA end is a closer match to TRBJ2-7, so the J assignment may be wrong. The germline V gene has CDR1 ENHRY and CDR2 SYGVKD. The length of the CDR3 is 15 residues. The CDR3: CAISESTREVNEQYF. The CDR3 DNA sequence: TGTGCCATCAGTGAGTCGACCAGGGAGGTCAACGAGCAGTACTTC.

The chain is built from TRBV5-6 and TRBJ2-7, with 7 bases that match TRBD1. Per germline, CDR1 SGHDT and CDR2 YYEEEE. The CDR3 runs to 13 residues. V lost 4 bases to trimming and J lost 3 bases; unmatched junction nucleotides: 4. CDR3 in amino acids: CASSPGTVYEQYF. For the CDR3, the DNA is TGTGCCAGCAGCCCGGGGACAGTCTACGAGCAGTACTTC.

The chain has TRBV11-3 and TRBJ2-7; TRBD1 agrees at 9 bases. Germline lookup yields CDR1 SGHNT and CDR2 YENEEA. The CDR3 is made up of 15 amino acids. J lost 5 bases, V lost 6 bases, and 11 bases had no gene match. The CDR3 region has the DNA TGTGCCAGCAGTACACCGGGACAGGGTCTCCACGAGCAGTACTTC. Protein: CASSTPGQGLHEQYF.

The V call is TRBV19, the J call TRBJ1-5; D remains unclear. The CDR3 covers 15 residues. V was cut by 3 bases and J by 1 base, with 10 bases left in between. Germline V lookup: CDR1 LNHDA, CDR2 SQIVND (reference sequence). DNA for the CDR3: TGTGCCAGTAGTATCTGGCAGATAAGCAATCAGCCCCAGCATTTT. This encodes CASSIWQISNQPQHF.

The chain joins TRBV11-3 to TRBJ2-1, with D possibly TRBD2 on 6 matching bases. The germline V gene has CDR1 SGHNT and CDR2 YENEEA. The V and J ends lost 7 bases and 0 bases respectively, with 13 bases between them. There are 15 residues in the CDR3. The CDR3 coding sequence is TGTGCCAGCATGTCAGCCGGGAGCTCCTACAATGAGCAGTTCTTC. Amino acids: CASMSAGSSYNEQFF.

The chain links TRBV28 to TRBJ2-3, with D unresolved. This CDR3 is built from 15 residues. Deletions cut 0 bases from V and 4 bases from J, with 11 bases between. Per germline, CDR1 MDHEN and CDR2 SYDVKM. The CDR3 loop is CASSLWGETADTQYF. The CDR3 DNA follows: TGTGCCAGCAGTTTATGGGGTGAGACGGCAGATACGCAGTATTTT.

The V call is TRBV28, the J call TRBJ2-7; a possible D gene is TRBD1 (5 bases). Germline V CDR1 and CDR2: MDHEN, SYDVKM. V was shortened by 5 bases and J by 7 bases, with 18 bases between the two germline ends. This CDR3 comprises 14 residues. The CDR3 sequence is CASSPLPWGREQYF. CDR3 nucleotides: TGTGCCAGCAGTCCTCTCCCTTGGGGCAGGGAGCAGTACTTC.